These T cell receptor beta chains were read from a single sample in a study of cytomegalovirus exposure and HLA in healthy donors. Libraries were prepared by immunoSEQ multiplex PCR; TCRdb keeps only in-frame clonotypes and omits some of them. The sample yields some 140,000 clones, approximately 90% seen once. The sequenced sample was PBMCs. The receptors were gathered from a woman under 40 in good health and CMV-seropositive. Both conserved end residues are part of each CDR3. A D gene is named only where the DNA matches it firmly. Rows may omit the clone size; those that give it use once, few, many or a size class.

18	TRBV5-5	TRBD2	TRBJ2-7	few	TGTGCCAGCAGCTTATCTCTTGGGACTAGCGGGATGTCAAGGGAGCAGTACTTC	CASSLSLGTSGMSREQYF
15	TRBV2	.	TRBJ2-5	.	TGTGCCAGCACCTTCGAGGTCCCCGAACAAGAGACCCAGTACTTC	CASTFEVPEQETQYF
15	TRBV6-5	.	TRBJ1-6	.	TGTGCCAGCAGTTACTTACAGTCCTATAATTCACCCCTCCACTTT	CASSYLQSYNSPLHF
14	TRBV5-1	TRBD1	TRBJ2-3	.	TGCGCCAGCAGCCCAGGGGGTGACACAGATACGCAGTATTTT	CASSPGGDTDTQYF
15	TRBV15	.	TRBJ1-2	once	TGTGCCACCAGCAGAGATGTGGGAACAGGGACCGGCTACACCTTC	CATSRDVGTGTGYTF
16	TRBV5-4	TRBD2	TRBJ2-5	.	TGTGCCAGCAGCTTGTGGGACGGGGGGGTTCTAGAGACCCAGTACTTC	CASSLWDGGVLETQYF
12	TRBV28	.	TRBJ1-4	.	TGTGCCAGCAGTTCGTTTAATGAAAAACTGTTTTTT	CASSSFNEKLFF
13	TRBV6-5	TRBD1	TRBJ2-1	.	TGTGCCAGCAGTTTCGGGACAGGGGGACTGCAGTTCTTC	CASSFGTGGLQFF
16	TRBV5-4	TRBD2	TRBJ2-2	once	TGTGCCAGCAGCTTTGGACTAGCGGGGAACACCGGGGAGCTGTTTTTT	CASSFGLAGNTGELFF
13	TRBV7-9	.	TRBJ2-1	.	TGTGCCAGCAGCTTCACGGAGGTGGGAGAGCAGTTCTTC	CASSFTEVGEQFF
16	TRBV4-1	.	TRBJ2-7	.	TGCGCCAGCAGCCCCCAAGGAAGGACTTCCAGCTACGAGCAGTACTTC	CASSPQGRTSSYEQYF
13	TRBV27	.	TRBJ1-5	.	TGTGCCAGCAGTTTTGGGGGGTATCAGCCCCAGCATTTT	CASSFGGYQPQHF
15	TRBV29-1	TRBD2	TRBJ2-2	.	TGCAGCGTTGATTCCGGTCTAGCGGCCACCGGGGAGCTGTTTTTT	CSVDSGLAATGELFF
12	TRBV5-1	TRBD1	TRBJ1-2	.	TGCGCCAGCAGCGCGGACAGGGGGGCCTACACCTTC	CASSADRGAYTF
13	TRBV6-6	TRBD1	TRBJ2-2	few	TGTGCCAGCAGTGCAGGGACAGATAGGGAGCTGTTTTTT	CASSAGTDRELFF